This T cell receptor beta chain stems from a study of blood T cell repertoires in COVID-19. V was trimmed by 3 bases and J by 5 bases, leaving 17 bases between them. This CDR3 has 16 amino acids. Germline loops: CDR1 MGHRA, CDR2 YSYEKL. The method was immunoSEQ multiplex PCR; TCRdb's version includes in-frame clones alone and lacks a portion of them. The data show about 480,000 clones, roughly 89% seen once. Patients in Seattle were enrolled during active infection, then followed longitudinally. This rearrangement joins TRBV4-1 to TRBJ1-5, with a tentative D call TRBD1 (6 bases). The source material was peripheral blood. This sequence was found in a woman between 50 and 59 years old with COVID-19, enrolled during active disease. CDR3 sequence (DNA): TGCGCCAGCAGCCACCTACCGACAGGACTTTATCAGCCCCAGCATTTT. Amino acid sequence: CASSHLPTGLYQPQHF.